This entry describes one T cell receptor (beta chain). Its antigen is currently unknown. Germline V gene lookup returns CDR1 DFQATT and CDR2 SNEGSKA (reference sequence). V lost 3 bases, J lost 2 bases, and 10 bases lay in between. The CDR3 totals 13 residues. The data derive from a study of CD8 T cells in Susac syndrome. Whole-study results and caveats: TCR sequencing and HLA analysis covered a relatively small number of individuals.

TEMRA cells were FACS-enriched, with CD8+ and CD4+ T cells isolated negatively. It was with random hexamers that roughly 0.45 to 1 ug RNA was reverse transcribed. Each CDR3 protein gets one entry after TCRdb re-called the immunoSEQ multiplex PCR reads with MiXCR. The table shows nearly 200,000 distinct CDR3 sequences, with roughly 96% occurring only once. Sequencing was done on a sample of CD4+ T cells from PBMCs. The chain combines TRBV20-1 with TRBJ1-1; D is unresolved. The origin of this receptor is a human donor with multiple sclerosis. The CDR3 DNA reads TGCAGTGCTAGGAGGAAAATCAACACTGAAGCTTTCTTT. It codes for CSARRKINTEAFF.